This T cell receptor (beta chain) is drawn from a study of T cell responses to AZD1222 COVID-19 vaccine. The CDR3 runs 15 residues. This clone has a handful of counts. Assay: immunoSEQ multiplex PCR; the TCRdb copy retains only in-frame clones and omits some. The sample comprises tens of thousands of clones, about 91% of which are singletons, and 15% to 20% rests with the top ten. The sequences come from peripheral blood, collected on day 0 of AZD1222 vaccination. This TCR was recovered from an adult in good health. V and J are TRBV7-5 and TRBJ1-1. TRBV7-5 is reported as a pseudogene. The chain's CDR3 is CARSLFPGSNTEAFF. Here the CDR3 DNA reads TGTGCCAGAAGCTTATTTCCGGGGAGCAACACTGAAGCTTTCTTT.